This T cell receptor (beta chain) comes out of a study of blood T cell repertoires in COVID-19. Sequencing used immunoSEQ multiplex PCR; TCRdb keeps in-frame clones, though not all of them. This sample yields about 320,000 clones, of which approximately 88% are seen a single time; about 1.5% belongs to the top ten. V lost 3 bases and J lost 4; bases outside the gene matches: 11. This CDR3 region has 19 residues. Germline V gene sequence: CDR1 KGHDR, CDR2 SFDVKD. Seattle patient enrollment occurred during active infection, with longitudinal follow-up thereafter. This clonotype originated in a woman aged 25-40 years with COVID-19, enrolled during active disease. The sample was peripheral blood. The chain has TRBV24-1 and TRBJ2-1; 13 bases line up with TRBD2. CDR3 in DNA: TGTGCCACCAGTGATGCGGGACTAGCGGGACACAGAGGGTACAATGAGCAGTTCTTC. Protein sequence: CATSDAGLAGHRGYNEQFF.